This T cell receptor (beta chain) stems from a study of blood T cell repertoires in COVID-19. Study as a whole: The origin of the acute and convalescent COVID-19 samples was the United States, Italy and Spain.

The CDR3 totals 15 residues. Trimming took off 2 bases at V and 3 bases at J, with 12 bases between the two ends. Germline V lookup: CDR1 MNHEY, CDR2 SMNVEV (reference sequence). In the source study's methods: Reference gene primers were amplified, and this amplification served to estimate nucleated cell counts. Generated by immunoSEQ multiplex PCR, the TCRdb table keeps only in-frame clones and is missing some. For V, J and clone size, that table is used; D and trimming come from the DNA. The repertoire holds 90,000 to 110,000 clones, with 75% to 85% as singletons. The chain carries TRBV27 and TRBJ2-3, with a tentative D call TRBD2 (5 bases). Sequencing used peripheral blood. This receptor was obtained from a woman of 80 years or more with active or convalescent COVID-19. The DNA for the CDR3 is TGTGCCAGCAGTTTACCGGCAGGCGGGACAGATACGCAGTATTTT. This codes for CASSLPAGGTDTQYF.